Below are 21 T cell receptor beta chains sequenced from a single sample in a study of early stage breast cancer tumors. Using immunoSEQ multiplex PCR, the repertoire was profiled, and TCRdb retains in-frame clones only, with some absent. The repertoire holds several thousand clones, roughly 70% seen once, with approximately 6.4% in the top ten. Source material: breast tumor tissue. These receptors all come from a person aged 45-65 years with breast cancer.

The CDR3: CASSPEPWRGRGEQYF. Here the CDR3 DNA reads TGTGCCAGCAGCCCGGAACCGTGGCGGGGGCGTGGAGAGCAGTACTTC. V and J are TRBV2 and TRBJ2-7; tentative D call: TRBD2 (7 bases). The CDR3 is made up of 16 amino acids. Germline values: CDR1 SNHLY, CDR2 FYNNEI. V lost 6 bases to trimming and J lost 7 bases, with 25 bases between them.

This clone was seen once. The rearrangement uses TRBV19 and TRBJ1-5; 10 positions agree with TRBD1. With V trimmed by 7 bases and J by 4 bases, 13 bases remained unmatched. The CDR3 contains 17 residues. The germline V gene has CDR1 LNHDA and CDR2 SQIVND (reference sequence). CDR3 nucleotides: TGTGCCAGTACCGTTCGCACGGGGACAGGGGCGAATCAGCCCCAGCATTTT. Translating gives CASTVRTGTGANQPQHF.

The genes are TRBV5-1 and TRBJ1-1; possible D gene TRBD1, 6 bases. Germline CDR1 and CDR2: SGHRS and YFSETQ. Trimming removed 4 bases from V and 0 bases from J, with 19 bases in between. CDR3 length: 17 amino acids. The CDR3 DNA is TGCGCCAGCAGCCGACATACTCCAGGGGTCATGAACACTGAAGCTTTCTTT. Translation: CASSRHTPGVMNTEAFF.

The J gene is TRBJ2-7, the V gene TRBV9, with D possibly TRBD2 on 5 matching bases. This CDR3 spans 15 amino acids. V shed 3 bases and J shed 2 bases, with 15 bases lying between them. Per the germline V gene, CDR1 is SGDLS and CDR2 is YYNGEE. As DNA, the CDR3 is TGTGCCAGCAGCGCGGACCCCCACGGGACCTACGAGCAGTACTTC. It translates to CASSADPHGTYEQYF.

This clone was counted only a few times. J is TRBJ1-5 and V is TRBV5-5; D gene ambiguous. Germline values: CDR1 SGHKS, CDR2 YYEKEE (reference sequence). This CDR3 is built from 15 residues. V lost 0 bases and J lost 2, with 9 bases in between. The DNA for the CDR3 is TGTGCCAGCAGCTTGGAAGGCATCGGCAATCAGCCCCAGCATTTT. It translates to CASSLEGIGNQPQHF.

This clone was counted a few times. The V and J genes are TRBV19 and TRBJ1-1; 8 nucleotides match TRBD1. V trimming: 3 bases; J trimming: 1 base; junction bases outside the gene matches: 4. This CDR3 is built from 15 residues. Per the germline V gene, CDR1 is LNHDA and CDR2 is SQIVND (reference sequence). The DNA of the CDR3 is TGTGCCAGTAGTATTCAGGGGGCAGGGAACACTGAAGCTTTCTTT. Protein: CASSIQGAGNTEAFF. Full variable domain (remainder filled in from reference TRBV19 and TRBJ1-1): DGGITQSPKYLFRKEGQNVTLSCEQNLNHDAMYWYRQDPGQGLRLIYYSQIVNDFQKGDIAEGYSVSREKKESFPLTVTSAQKNPTAFYLCASSIQGAGNTEAFFGQGTRLTVV.

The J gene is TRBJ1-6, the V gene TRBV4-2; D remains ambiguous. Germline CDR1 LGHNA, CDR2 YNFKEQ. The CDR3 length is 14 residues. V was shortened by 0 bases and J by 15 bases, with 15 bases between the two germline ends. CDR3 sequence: CASSQDFPSPHLHF. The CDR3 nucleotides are TGTGCCAGCAGCCAAGATTTTCCCTCACCGCACCTCCACTTT.

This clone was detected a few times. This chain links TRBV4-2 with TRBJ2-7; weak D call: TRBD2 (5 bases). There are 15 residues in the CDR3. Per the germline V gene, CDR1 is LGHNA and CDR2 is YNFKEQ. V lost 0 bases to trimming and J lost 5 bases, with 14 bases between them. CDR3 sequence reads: CASSQDRTGKDEQYF. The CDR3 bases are TGTGCCAGCAGCCAAGATCGGACGGGAAAGGACGAGCAGTACTTC.

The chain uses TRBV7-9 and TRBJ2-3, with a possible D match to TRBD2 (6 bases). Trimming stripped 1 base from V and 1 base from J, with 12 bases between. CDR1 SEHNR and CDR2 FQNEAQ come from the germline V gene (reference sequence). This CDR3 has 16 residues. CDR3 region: CASSLERASGTDTQYF. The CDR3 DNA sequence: TGTGCCAGCAGCTTAGAGAGGGCTAGCGGCACAGATACGCAGTATTTT.

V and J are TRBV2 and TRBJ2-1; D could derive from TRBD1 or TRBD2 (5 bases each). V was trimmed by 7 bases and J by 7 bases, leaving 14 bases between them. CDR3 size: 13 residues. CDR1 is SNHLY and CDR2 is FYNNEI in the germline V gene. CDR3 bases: TGTGCCAGCATGAGGGGCGAGGGGAATGAGCAGTTCTTC. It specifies CASMRGEGNEQFF. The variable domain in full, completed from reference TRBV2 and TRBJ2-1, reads EPEVTQTPSHQVTQMGQEVILRCVPISNHLYFYWYRQILGQKVEFLVSFYNNEISEKSEIFDDQFSVERPDGSNFTLKIRSTKLEDSAMYFCASMRGEGNEQFFGPGTRLTVL.

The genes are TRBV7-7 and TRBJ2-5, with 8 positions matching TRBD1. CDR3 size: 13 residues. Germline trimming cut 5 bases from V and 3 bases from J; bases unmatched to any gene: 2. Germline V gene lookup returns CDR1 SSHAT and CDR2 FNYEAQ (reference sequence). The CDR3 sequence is CASSLQGEETQYF. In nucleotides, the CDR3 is TGTGCCAGCAGCCTACAGGGGGAAGAGACCCAGTACTTC.

The CDR3 DNA sequence: TGTGCCAGCAGTGACCCCGCCGGGGCCTACGAGCAGTACTTC. It yields the protein CASSDPAGAYEQYF. The V call is TRBV6-4, the J call TRBJ2-7; D may be TRBD2 (5 bases). CDR3 length equals 14 residues. Germline CDR1 is MRHNA and CDR2 is SNTAGT. Trimming removed 2 bases from V and 2 bases from J, with 10 bases in between.

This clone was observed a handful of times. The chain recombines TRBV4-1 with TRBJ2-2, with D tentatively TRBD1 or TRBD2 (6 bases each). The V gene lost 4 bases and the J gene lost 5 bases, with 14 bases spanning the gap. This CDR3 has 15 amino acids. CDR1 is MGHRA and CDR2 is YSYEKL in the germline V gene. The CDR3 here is CASSPGAIQTGELFF. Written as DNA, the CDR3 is TGCGCCAGCAGCCCGGGGGCTATCCAGACCGGGGAGCTGTTTTTT.

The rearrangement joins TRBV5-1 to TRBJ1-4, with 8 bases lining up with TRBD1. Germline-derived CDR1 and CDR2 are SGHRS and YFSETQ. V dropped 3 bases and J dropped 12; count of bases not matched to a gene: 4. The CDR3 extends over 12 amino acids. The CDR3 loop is CASSSGGWELFF. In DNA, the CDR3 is TGCGCCAGCAGCTCAGGGGGCTGGGAACTGTTTTTT.

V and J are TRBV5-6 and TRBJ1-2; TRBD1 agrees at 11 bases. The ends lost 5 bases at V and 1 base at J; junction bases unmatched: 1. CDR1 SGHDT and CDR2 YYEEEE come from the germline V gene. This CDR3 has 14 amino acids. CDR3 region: CASSGTGGNYGYTF. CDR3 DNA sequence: TGTGCCAGCAGTGGGACAGGGGGTAACTATGGCTACACCTTC.

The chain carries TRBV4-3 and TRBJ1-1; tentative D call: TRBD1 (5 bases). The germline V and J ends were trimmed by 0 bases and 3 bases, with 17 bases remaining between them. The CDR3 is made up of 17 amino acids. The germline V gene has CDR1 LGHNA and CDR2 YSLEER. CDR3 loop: CASSQDPTGDGDTEAFF. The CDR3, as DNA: TGCGCCAGCAGCCAAGACCCGACGGGGGACGGAGACACTGAAGCTTTCTTT.

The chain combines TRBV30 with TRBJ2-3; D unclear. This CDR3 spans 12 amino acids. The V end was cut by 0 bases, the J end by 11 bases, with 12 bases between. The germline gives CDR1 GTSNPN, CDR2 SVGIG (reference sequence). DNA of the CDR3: TGTGCCTGGAGTGTGCTAGGTTATCGGCAGTATTTT. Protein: CAWSVLGYRQYF.

Written as DNA, the CDR3 is TGTGCCAGCAGCCCACACTCCAGACAGGGGGTATACGAGCAGTACTTC. Translation gives CASSPHSRQGVYEQYF. V is TRBV9 and J is TRBJ2-7; 9 nucleotides line up with TRBD1. This CDR3 spans 16 amino acids. Losses at the gene ends were 4 bases for V and 4 bases for J; bases not matched to a gene: 12. From germline, CDR1 is SGDLS and CDR2 YYNGEE.

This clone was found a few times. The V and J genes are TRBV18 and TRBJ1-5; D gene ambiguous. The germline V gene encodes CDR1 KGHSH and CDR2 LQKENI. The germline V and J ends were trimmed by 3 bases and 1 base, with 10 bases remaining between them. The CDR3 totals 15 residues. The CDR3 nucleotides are TGTGCCAGCTCACCCGGGGTGGGGAGCAATCAGCCCCAGCATTTT. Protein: CASSPGVGSNQPQHF.

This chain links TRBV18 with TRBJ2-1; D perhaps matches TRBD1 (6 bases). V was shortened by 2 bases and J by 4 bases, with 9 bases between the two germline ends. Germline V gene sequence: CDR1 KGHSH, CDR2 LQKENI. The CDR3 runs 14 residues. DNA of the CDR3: TGTGCCAGCTCACCAGGTCAGGGGTACAATGAGCAGTTCTTC. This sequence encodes CASSPGQGYNEQFF. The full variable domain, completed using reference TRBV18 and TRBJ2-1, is NAGVMQNPRHLVRRRGQEARLRCSPMKGHSHVYWYRQLPEEGLKFMVYLQKENIIDESGMPKERFSAEFPKEGPSILRIQQVVRGDSAAYFCASSPGQGYNEQFFGPGTRLTVL.

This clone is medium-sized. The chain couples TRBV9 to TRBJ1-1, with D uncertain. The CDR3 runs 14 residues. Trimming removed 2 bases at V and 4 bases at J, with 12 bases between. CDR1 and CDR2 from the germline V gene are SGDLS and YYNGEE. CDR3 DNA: TGTGCCAGCAGCGTCGACTTAGGACCCACTGAAGCTTTCTTT. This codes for CASSVDLGPTEAFF.